This TCR beta chain originates from a study of cytomegalovirus exposure and HLA in healthy donors. 13 Jbeta primers and 60 Vbeta primers were used for the PCR. Sequenced by immunoSEQ multiplex PCR; TCRdb stores in-frame clones only, minus some. The top ten clones hold roughly 7.7% of a sample with more than 90,000 clones, about 75% of them seen once. The length of the CDR3 is 13 residues. The sequencing sample was made of PBMCs. This receptor was taken from a man aged 35-49 years in good health and CMV-seropositive. This chain joins TRBV21-1 and TRBJ2-7; the DNA was not compared with TRBD2, the D call given in the table. TRBV21-1 is a listed pseudogene. The CDR3 sequence is CASSKEEGNEQYF. The DNA of the CDR3 is TGTGCCAGCAGCAAAGAAGAGGGTAACGAGCAGTACTTC.